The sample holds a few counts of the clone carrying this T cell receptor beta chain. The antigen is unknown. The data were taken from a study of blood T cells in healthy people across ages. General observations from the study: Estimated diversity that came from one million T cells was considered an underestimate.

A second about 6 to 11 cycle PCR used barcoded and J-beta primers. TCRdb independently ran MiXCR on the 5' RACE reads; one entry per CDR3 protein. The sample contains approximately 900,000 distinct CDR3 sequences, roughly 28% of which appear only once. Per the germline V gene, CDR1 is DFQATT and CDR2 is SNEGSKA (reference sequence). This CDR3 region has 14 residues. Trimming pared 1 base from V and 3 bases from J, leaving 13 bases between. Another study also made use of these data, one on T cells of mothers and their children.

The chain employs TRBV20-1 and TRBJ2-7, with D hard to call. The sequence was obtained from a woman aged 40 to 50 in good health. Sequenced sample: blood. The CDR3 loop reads CSARGPYRDYEQYF. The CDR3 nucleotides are TGCAGTGCTAGAGGGCCCTACAGAGACTACGAGCAGTACTTC.